This is a list of T cell receptor beta chains from one sample in a study of cytomegalovirus exposure and HLA in healthy donors. The assay was immunoSEQ multiplex PCR, and TCRdb's table has in-frame clones only and misses some. The data show about 240,000 clones, about 88% seen once. Specimen: PBMCs. The receptor source for this set is a girl between 2 and 10 years old in good health and CMV-seronegative. Each CDR3 is given with its conserved first and last residue. The D gene is left open where the match is weak. Clone size is stated in some rows and not others, as once, few, many or a class when expanded.

>TRBD1|TRBJ1-5|NA|TRBV6-5
TGTGCCAGCAGTTACTCCAAGGGGGCCTATCAGCCCCAGCATTTT
CASSYSKGAYQPQHF
>TRBD1|TRBJ1-2|NA|TRBV18
TGTGCCAGCTCGGTCCGACAGGGCAGCTATGGCTACACCTTC
CASSVRQGSYGYTF
>NA|TRBJ2-7|NA|TRBV27
TGTGCCAGCAGTTCAGGATCCTACGAGCAGTACTTC
CASSSGSYEQYF
>NA|TRBJ2-7|NA|TRBV5-1
TGCGCCAGCAGCTTCCGATATAGCTCCTACGAGCAGTACTTC
CASSFRYSSYEQYF
>NA|TRBJ2-1|NA|TRBV30
TGTGCCTGGAGTGTTCAGTTCTATGAGCAGTTCTTC
CAWSVQFYEQFF
>NA|TRBJ2-7|NA|TRBV19
TGTGCCAGTAGTATAGGAGCTCGCGAGCAGTACTTC
CASSIGAREQYF
>NA|TRBJ1-1|NA|TRBV4-1
TGCGCCAGCAGCCGTCAAGGGGGTAATACTGAAGCTTTCTTT
CASSRQGGNTEAFF
>NA|TRBJ2-7|NA|TRBV7-9
TGTGCCAGCAGCTTATGGACCAATACGGGGAGGTACGAGCAGTACTTC
CASSLWTNTGRYEQYF
>NA|TRBJ2-7|NA|TRBV25-1
TGTGCCAGCAGTGAAGGGGGCAGCTCCTACGAGCAGTACTTC
CASSEGGSSYEQYF
>TRBD2|TRBJ2-3|NA|TRBV2
TGTGCCAGCAGTGCGGATAGCGGGAGGACAGATACGCAGTATTTT
CASSADSGRTDTQYF
>TRBD1|TRBJ1-2|NA|TRBV19
TGTGCCAGCCAGACAGGGGCCGGTAGTCGGGAAGGCTACACCTTC
CASQTGAGSREGYTF
>TRBD1|TRBJ2-7|NA|TRBV9
TGTGCCAGCAGCGTAGGGGGGACAGGTTCCTACGAGCAGTACTTC
CASSVGGTGSYEQYF
>NA|TRBJ1-2|NA|TRBV5-1
TGCGCCAGCAGCCTCGGGGGTAACTATGGCTACACCTTC
CASSLGGNYGYTF
>NA|TRBJ2-7|NA|TRBV28
TGTGCCAGCACCTACAGCTCAGGTATCTACGAGCAGTACTTC
CASTYSSGIYEQYF
>NA|TRBJ2-7|NA|TRBV9
TGTGCCAGCAGCGTAAGGGACGGGGGGCCCTCCTACGAGCAGTACTTC
CASSVRDGGPSYEQYF
>NA|TRBJ1-1|few|TRBV25-1
TGTGCCAGCAGTGAATCCGGGGTGAACACTGAAGCTTTCTTT
CASSESGVNTEAFF
>TRBD1|TRBJ1-1|NA|TRBV5-6
TGTGCCAGCAGCTCGCGGACAGGCCTTTTGACTGAAGCTTTCTTT
CASSSRTGLLTEAFF
>NA|TRBJ1-2|NA|TRBV2
TGTGCCAGCAGTGAAGGGCGGTTGGAAGGCTACACCTTC
CASSEGRLEGYTF
>TRBD1|TRBJ2-6|NA|TRBV27
TGTGCCAGCAGCTCTCCGGGACAGGGGTTCTCAACGGGGGCCAACGTCCTGACTTTC
CASSSPGQGFSTGANVLTF
>NA|TRBJ1-1|NA|TRBV2
TGTGCCAGCAGTCGCGGGGTGAACACTGAAGCTTTCTTT
CASSRGVNTEAFF
>TRBD1|TRBJ1-5|once|TRBV6-4
TGTGCCAGCAGTGACCTTACACTTCGAGGGGGAGGGGGGACAGGGGTGGCTAGCAATCAGCCCCAGCATTTT
CASSDLTLRGGGGTGVASNQPQHF
>NA|TRBJ1-3|NA|TRBV5-4
TGTGCCAGCAGCCTGGACAGCTCTGGAAACACCATATATTTT
CASSLDSSGNTIYF
>TRBD1|TRBJ1-5|NA|TRBV2
TGTGCCAGCACGAGGGGACAGCAGCCCCAGCATTTT
CASTRGQQPQHF
>NA|TRBJ1-5|NA|TRBV28
TGTGCCAGCAGAGGACAGCCGTCCAGGAATCAGCCCCAGCATTTT
CASRGQPSRNQPQHF
>TRBD1|TRBJ1-1|NA|TRBV5-3
TGTGCCAGAAGGGAACAGGGGGCGGACACTGAAGCTTTCTTT
CARREQGADTEAFF
>NA|TRBJ1-1|once|TRBV11-2
TGTGCCAGCAGCTTAGATCTATTTCAGGGCACTGAAGCTTTCTTT
CASSLDLFQGTEAFF
>NA|TRBJ1-3|NA|TRBV5-1
TGCGCCCACGGGAGGGGCGGTGGAAACACCATATATTTT
CAHGRGGGNTIYF
>TRBD2|TRBJ2-3|NA|TRBV5-1
TGCGCCAGCAGCCAGACTAGCGGGAGGTCAGATACGCAGTATTTT
CASSQTSGRSDTQYF
>NA|TRBJ2-2|NA|TRBV4-1
TGCGCCAGCAGCCTCGCGAAGGGAGCGTCGAACACCGGGGAGCTGTTTTTT
CASSLAKGASNTGELFF
>NA|TRBJ2-7|NA|TRBV29-1
TGCAGCGCCGCACGGGACTCCTACGAGCAGTACTTC
CSAARDSYEQYF
>NA|TRBJ1-1|NA|TRBV6-5
TGTGCCAGCAACCCGCGGGGGTCTGAAGCTTTCTTT
CASNPRGSEAFF
>NA|TRBJ1-1|NA|TRBV5-6
TGTGCCAGCAGCTTGGGCGTCTCCGGGGGCACTGAAGCTTTCTTT
CASSLGVSGGTEAFF
>TRBD2|TRBJ2-2|NA|TRBV6-6
TGTGCCAGCAGTCGGACTAGCGGAAATACCGGGGAGCTGTTTTTT
CASSRTSGNTGELFF
>TRBD2|TRBJ2-3|NA|TRBV6-1
TGTGCCAGCAGTGAAACGCCTGGACTAGCGGGAGCCACAGATACGCAGTATTTT
CASSETPGLAGATDTQYF
>NA|TRBJ1-2|NA|TRBV10-3
TGTGCCATCAGGGGGGAGGGAAACTATGGCTACACCTTC
CAIRGEGNYGYTF
>NA|TRBJ2-1|NA|TRBV5-1
TGCGCCAGCAGTTCTAATCAGGGGCAGTTTATGGATGAGCAGTTCTTC
CASSSNQGQFMDEQFF
>TRBD1|TRBJ1-5|NA|TRBV28
TGTGCCAGCAGTTTGGGACAGCTACATCAGCCCCAGCATTTT
CASSLGQLHQPQHF
>TRBD1|TRBJ1-3|NA|TRBV11-3
TGTGCCAGCAGCCGGACAGGGTCAGGAAACACCATATATTTT
CASSRTGSGNTIYF
>TRBD2|TRBJ2-3|once|TRBV6-5
TGTGCCAGCAGACCTCGGACTAGCCGGGCGGATACGCAGTATTTT
CASRPRTSRADTQYF
>TRBD1|TRBJ1-2|NA|TRBV6-1
TGTGCCAGCAGTGAAACGGACAGGGGGCGGAACTATGGCTACACCTTC
CASSETDRGRNYGYTF
>TRBD2|TRBJ2-5|few|TRBV5-1
TGCGCCAGCAGCCAGGGGACTAGCTCAGAGACCCAGTACTTC
CASSQGTSSETQYF
>TRBD1|TRBJ2-7|NA|TRBV7-9
TGTGCCAGCAGCATTGACAGGGGACCCTCCTACGAGCAGTACTTC
CASSIDRGPSYEQYF
>TRBD1|TRBJ1-6|NA|TRBV5-6
TGTGCCAGCAGCTGGGACAGGGAGAATTCACCCCTCCACTTT
CASSWDRENSPLHF
>NA|TRBJ2-3|once|TRBV29-1
TGCAGCGTTGACTATTACACAGATACGCAGTATTTT
CSVDYYTDTQYF
>TRBD2|TRBJ2-5|NA|TRBV7-2
TGTGCCAGCAGCTTAGAGGGCGGGAGAGGGGAGACCCAGTACTTC
CASSLEGGRGETQYF
>TRBD1|TRBJ2-7|NA|TRBV5-4
TGTGCCAGCAGCACTCCGCCGGGACAGGGGCTACACGAGCAGTACTTC
CASSTPPGQGLHEQYF
>NA|TRBJ2-5|NA|TRBV29-1
TGCAGCGTGGGTTCAGGGGGGAGGTACCAAGAGACCCAGTACTTC
CSVGSGGRYQETQYF